These 14 T cell receptor beta chains share one sample of origin, sequenced in a study of T cells after yellow fever vaccination. TCRdb redid the calling of the 5' RACE reads with MiXCR, one entry per CDR3 protein. The repertoire holds 250,000 or so distinct CDR3 sequences, approximately 6.7% seen once, with 1% to 1.2% in the top ten. The sample consisted of CD4+ T cells sorted from PBMCs, taken on the day of the yellow fever booster vaccination. The receptors stem from a man aged 25-45 years who received the YFV17D yellow fever vaccine.

In its sample, this clonotype was seen many times. This sequence joins TRBV7-2 and TRBJ2-5, with 10 bases lining up with TRBD1. Germline trimming cut 4 bases from V and 4 bases from J; bases unmatched to any gene: 3. The length of the CDR3 is 14 residues. The germline CDR1 and CDR2 sequences are SGHTA and FQGNSA. Here the CDR3 reads CASSSTGGVETQYF. The CDR3 bases are TGTGCCAGCAGCTCGACAGGGGGCGTAGAGACCCAGTACTTC.

This clonotype was seen a few times. The chain links TRBV20-1 to TRBJ2-3; D gene unclear. Deletions cut 4 bases from V and 2 bases from J, with 7 bases between. The CDR3 has 12 residues. The germline V gene has CDR1 DFQATT and CDR2 SNEGSKA (reference sequence). CDR3 in amino acids: CSAIQHTDTQYF. DNA for the CDR3: TGCAGTGCTATTCAGCACACAGATACGCAGTATTTT.

This clonotype was seen a few times. The J gene is TRBJ2-5, the V gene TRBV7-9; D may be TRBD1 or TRBD2 (5 bases each). V was pared by 4 bases and J by 4 bases, with 16 bases between. The CDR3 is 15 residues long. Per the germline V gene, CDR1 is SEHNR and CDR2 is FQNEAQ (reference sequence). CDR3 in DNA: TGTGCCAGCAGCTCCGGGACCTCCTGGGGAGAGACCCAGTACTTC. Amino acids: CASSSGTSWGETQYF.

This clonotype came up a few times. V gene TRBV15 combines with J gene TRBJ1-1, with D possibly TRBD1 on 5 matching bases. Germline V gives CDR1 LNHNV, CDR2 YYDKDF (reference sequence). The CDR3 length is 15 residues. Trimming left V 5 bases short and J 5 bases short, with 18 bases between. The CDR3 coding sequence is TGTGCCACCAGCCGCCGCCTCTCCGGGGGGACTGAAGCTTTCTTT. It yields the protein CATSRRLSGGTEAFF.

This clonotype was seen just once. This chain connects TRBV12-3 or TRBV12-4 to TRBJ1-6, with 8 bases matching TRBD1. Losses at the gene ends were 8 bases for V and 4 bases for J; bases not matched to a gene: 10. The length of the CDR3 is 16 residues. The CDR3 region has the DNA TGTGCCAGCGTCAGGGGGGACAGGAGTTATAATTCACCCCTCCACTTT. Translating it yields CASVRGDRSYNSPLHF.

This clonotype was seen repeatedly, ten times or more. V gene TRBV10-2 combines with J gene TRBJ1-2; D is unresolved. V dropped 4 bases and J dropped 0 bases, with 12 bases sitting between them. The CDR3 has 15 residues. CDR1 is WSHSY, CDR2 SAAADI, per germline. The CDR3 protein is CASSGSAGTNYGYTF. The CDR3 DNA reads as TGCGCCAGCAGTGGGTCGGCCGGTACTAACTATGGCTACACCTTC.

At least ten counts were recorded for this clonotype. The chain carries TRBV10-2 and TRBJ2-1, with 13 nucleotides matching TRBD2. CDR1 WSHSY and CDR2 SAAADI come from the germline V gene. The CDR3 totals 17 residues. V gave up 4 bases and J gave up 4 bases; unmatched junction bases: 7. The CDR3 here is CASSVQLAGGLYNEQFF. The CDR3 bases are TGCGCCAGCAGTGTGCAACTAGCGGGAGGGTTGTACAATGAGCAGTTCTTC.

This clonotype appeared many times. The chain combines TRBV25-1 with TRBJ2-7; D perhaps matches TRBD2 (5 bases). CDR1 and CDR2 from the germline V gene are MGHDK and SYGVNS. The CDR3 is 14 amino acids. With 5 bases removed from V and 0 bases from J, the gap between germline ends came to 11 bases. This CDR3 reads CASSFSGSSYEQYF. The CDR3 DNA sequence: TGTGCCAGCAGTTTTTCGGGAAGCTCCTACGAGCAGTACTTC.

The table lists this clonotype with a few counts. The J gene is TRBJ2-7, the V gene TRBV28, with 10 bases that match TRBD2. In germline, CDR1 is MDHEN, CDR2 SYDVKM. V gave up 1 base and J gave up 2 bases; unmatched junction bases: 2. The CDR3 is made up of 15 amino acids. The CDR3 coding sequence is TGTGCCAGCAGTTTATTAAGCGGGAGGGCCTACGAGCAGTACTTC. Translation: CASSLLSGRAYEQYF.

This clonotype was counted ten times or more. The J gene is TRBJ2-3, the V gene TRBV6-5; D remains unclear. V shed 6 bases and J shed 6 bases, with 13 bases lying between them. This CDR3 is built from 13 residues. Germline V CDR1 and CDR2: MNHEY, SVGAGI. This CDR3 is CASRIPAGDTQYF. CDR3 bases: TGTGCCAGCAGGATACCGGCCGGCGATACGCAGTATTTT.

This chain joins TRBV28 and TRBJ2-5, with 7 nucleotides matching TRBD1. The germline V gene encodes CDR1 MDHEN and CDR2 SYDVKM. This CDR3 is 15 amino acids long. V lost 8 bases and J lost 3; bases outside the gene matches: 12. The CDR3 sequence is CASCVSGQMKETQYF. The CDR3 DNA reads as TGTGCCAGCTGTGTTTCGGGACAGATGAAAGAGACCCAGTACTTC.

Only a few counts were recorded for this clonotype. V is TRBV3-1 and J is TRBJ1-4; D gene ambiguous. This CDR3 spans 15 amino acids. The V gene's germline CDR1 is LGHDT and CDR2 YNNKEL (reference sequence). V lost 0 bases and J 7 bases, leaving 12 bases between the germline ends. The DNA for the CDR3 is TGTGCCAGCAGCCAAGAGGCGGTGGGCGGTGAAAAACTGTTTTTT. Its protein product is CASSQEAVGGEKLFF. The variable domain in full, completed from reference TRBV3-1 and TRBJ1-4, reads DTAVSQTPKYLVTQMGNDKSIKCEQNLGHDTMYWYKQDSKKFLKIMFSYNNKELIINETVPNRFSPKSPDKAHLNLHINSLELGDSAVYFCASSQEAVGGEKLFFGSGTQLSVL.

The V gene is TRBV6-2 or TRBV6-3, the J gene TRBJ2-1, with 10 bases lining up with TRBD2. Germline lookup yields CDR1 MNHEY and CDR2 SVGEGT. The CDR3 consists of 13 residues. V lost 6 bases and J lost 9; bases outside the gene matches: 5. The CDR3 protein is CASRPTSGAEQFF. The CDR3 region has the DNA TGTGCCAGCAGACCTACTAGCGGGGCTGAGCAGTTCTTC.

This clonotype was detected only a few times. The J gene is TRBJ2-7, the V gene TRBV7-2; 11 bases line up with TRBD2. V shed 1 base, J shed 9 bases, and the junction held 14 bases outside the gene matches. Germline V gene lookup returns CDR1 SGHTA and CDR2 FQGNSA. There are 17 residues in the CDR3. In DNA, the CDR3 is TGTGCCAGCAGCTTAGTGGGTGGACTAGCGGGCCAAAGAGGGCAGTACTTC. This translates into CASSLVGGLAGQRGQYF.